This T cell receptor (beta chain) was found in a study of control samples from healthy donors and cancer patients. V lost 5 bases and J 5 bases, leaving 12 bases between the germline ends. CDR1 and CDR2 (germline): SEHNR, FQNEAQ (reference sequence). The CDR3 has 14 amino acids. Clones were read by immunoSEQ multiplex PCR, and TCRdb kept only the in-frame ones, dropping some. The sample contains about 60,000 clones, less than 95% of which appear only once. Input material: PBMCs. V gene TRBV7-9 combines with J gene TRBJ1-4; D may be TRBD1 (5 bases). The TCR sequence derives from a woman in her fifties or sixties with colorectal cancer. The CDR3 reads CASSVPGPNEKLFF. The CDR3 nucleotides are TGTGCCAGCAGCGTTCCGGGGCCGAATGAAAAACTGTTTTTT.